Below, one TCR beta chain is given with its context. These data belong to a study of blood T cell repertoires in COVID-19. Background on the study: Samples taken during acute and convalescent COVID-19 were collected in the United States, Italy and Spain. T cells, B-cell-depleted T cells, or PBMCs provided the cDNA or gDNA that served as material.

Study processing details: Amplification with reference gene primers provided the estimates of nucleated cell counts. TCRdb's table, derived via immunoSEQ multiplex PCR, lists solely in-frame clones and lacks some. V, J and clone size reflect that table, while D and trimming were determined from the DNA. This sample has roughly 280,000 clones, with around nine tenths found just once. The source of this sequence is a man aged 25-45 years with active or convalescent COVID-19. The sample was peripheral blood.

The CDR3 nucleotides are TGTGCCAGCAGCTTGGGGACTAGCACAGATACGCAGTATTTT. It translates to CASSLGTSTDTQYF. The chain is built from TRBV7-3 and TRBJ2-3, with TRBD2 as a possible D gene (6 bases). CDR1 SGHTA and CDR2 FQGTGA come from the germline V gene. The CDR3 totals 14 residues. Trimming pared 3 bases from V and 0 bases from J, leaving 7 bases between.